The source of this TCR beta chain is a study of T cells in Graves' hyperthyroidism and ophthalmopathy. Study outcomes and limitations: Among thyroid clonotypes expanded above 0.001, most also appeared in blood. Ophthalmopathy was predicted by the model a median of 6.5 months ahead of onset.

Researchers amplified the TCR beta CDR3 regions from RNA transcripts. During a first-round RT-PCR of the TCR CDR3, the HTBI primer set was used. TCRdb re-called the multiplex PCR reads through MiXCR, storing one row per CDR3 protein. In the table there are around 600,000 distinct CDR3 sequences, about 14% of which are singletons. The CDR3 has 13 residues. Losses at the gene ends were 1 base for V and 4 bases for J; bases not matched to a gene: 0. From germline, CDR1 is DFQATT and CDR2 SNEGSKA (reference sequence). On the basis of clinical symptoms, serum thyroxine and TRAb, thyroid ultrasound and orbital computed tomography, diagnoses were made. This clonotype showed up many times. Its antigen remains unknown.

Sequencing input: blood. The receptor's source is a woman aged 50 to 60 with Graves' ophthalmopathy. This chain links TRBV20-1 with TRBJ2-2; TRBD2 aligns across 7 bases. The CDR3 sequence is CSARVAGTGELFF. CDR3 sequence (DNA): TGCAGTGCTAGAGTAGCGGGCACCGGGGAGCTGTTTTTT.